The clone carrying this TCR beta chain was counted a few times. The target antigen is unknown. V lost 4 bases to trimming and J lost 6 bases, with 13 bases between them. The germline CDR1 and CDR2 sequences are MNHEY and SMNVEV (reference sequence). CDR3 length: 14 amino acids. This record comes from a study of T-cell memory formation after mild COVID-19. Study details: Most TCR clusters belonged to a single donor. Whole-study findings and limits: The authors did not confirm SARS-CoV-2 specificity of second-wave clones peaking day 37. Those CD4+ clones that contracted were mainly in CM and EM (CD8+ ones in EMRA).

The authors produced TCR alpha and TCR beta cDNA libraries with sample barcodes and UMIs by 5'RACE using constant-segment primers. TCRdb itself ran the 5' RACE reads through MiXCR, one entry per CDR3 protein. The repertoire holds just over 350,000 distinct CDR3 sequences, with around an eighth as singletons. The receptor's source is a man between 18 and 29 years old who had mild COVID-19 (a few samples of this study predate the infection). Cell type and time point are not known. The chain has TRBV27 and TRBJ1-5; D is undetermined. Specimen: PBMCs or a T cell subset sorted from them (not recorded which). CDR3 nucleotides: TGTGCCAGCAGTTCAGGAGACTTGGGTCAGCCCCAGCATTTT. Translating it yields CASSSGDLGQPQHF.